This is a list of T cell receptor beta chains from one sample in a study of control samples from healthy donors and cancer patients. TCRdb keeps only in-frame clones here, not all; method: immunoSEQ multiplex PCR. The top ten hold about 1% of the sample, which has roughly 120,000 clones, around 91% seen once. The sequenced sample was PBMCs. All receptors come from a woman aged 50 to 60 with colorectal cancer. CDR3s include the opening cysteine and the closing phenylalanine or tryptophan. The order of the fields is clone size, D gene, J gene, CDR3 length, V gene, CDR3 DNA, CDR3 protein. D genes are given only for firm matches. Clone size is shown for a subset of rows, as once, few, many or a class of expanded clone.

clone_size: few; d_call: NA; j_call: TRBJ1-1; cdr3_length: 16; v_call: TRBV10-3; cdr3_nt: TGTGCCATCAGTGCAACCGCAGGGTCGGGGGGAACGGGAGCTTTCTTT; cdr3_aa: CAISATAGSGGTGAFF
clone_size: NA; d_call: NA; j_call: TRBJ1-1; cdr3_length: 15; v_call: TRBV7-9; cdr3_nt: TGTGCCAGCAGCTGGACTTCACAGGGAAACACTGAAGCTTTCTTT; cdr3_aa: CASSWTSQGNTEAFF
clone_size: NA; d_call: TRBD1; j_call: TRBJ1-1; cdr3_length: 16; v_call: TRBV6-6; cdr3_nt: TGTGCCAGCAGTTACCTGGGGACAGGGATGGGCACTGAAGCTTTCTTT; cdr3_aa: CASSYLGTGMGTEAFF
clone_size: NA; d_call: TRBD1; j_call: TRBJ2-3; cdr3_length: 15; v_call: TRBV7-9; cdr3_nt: TGTGCCAGCAGCGGGACAGGGTCTTGGACAGATACGCAGTATTTT; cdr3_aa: CASSGTGSWTDTQYF
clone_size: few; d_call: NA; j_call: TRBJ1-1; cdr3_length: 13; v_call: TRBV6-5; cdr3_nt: TGTGCCAGCAGTAGGGGAGACCGGGGGACAGCTTTCTTT; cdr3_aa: CASSRGDRGTAFF
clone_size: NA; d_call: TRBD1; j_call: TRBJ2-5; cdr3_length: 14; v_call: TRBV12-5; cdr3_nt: TGTGCTAGTGGTCGGGGACAGTCTCTGATGACCCAGTACTTC; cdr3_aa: CASGRGQSLMTQYF
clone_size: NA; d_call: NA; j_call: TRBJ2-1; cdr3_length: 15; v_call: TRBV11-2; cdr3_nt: TGTGCCAGCTCCCTGGGGGGGGGCAGGGACAATGAGCAGTTCTTC; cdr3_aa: CASSLGGGRDNEQFF
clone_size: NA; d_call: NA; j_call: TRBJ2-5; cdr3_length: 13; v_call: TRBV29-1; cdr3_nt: TGCAGCGTCCCTGGGACCCACCAAGAGACCCAGTACTTC; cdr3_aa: CSVPGTHQETQYF
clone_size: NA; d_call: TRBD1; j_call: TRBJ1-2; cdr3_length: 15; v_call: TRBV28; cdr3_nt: TGTGCCAGCAGCCGATTCGGGACAGGGGGTGGTGGCTACACCTTC; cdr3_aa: CASSRFGTGGGGYTF
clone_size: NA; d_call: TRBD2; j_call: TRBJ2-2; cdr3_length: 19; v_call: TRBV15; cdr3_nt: TGTGCCACCAGCAGCGGATATGGACTAGCGGGGGCTGGGCCCGGGGAGCTGTTTTTT; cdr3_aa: CATSSGYGLAGAGPGELFF
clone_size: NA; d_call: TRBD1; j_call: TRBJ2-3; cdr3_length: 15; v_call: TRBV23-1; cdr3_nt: TGCGCCAGCACTAACAGGGGTTTGTGTACAGATACGCAGTATTTT; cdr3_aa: CASTNRGLCTDTQYF
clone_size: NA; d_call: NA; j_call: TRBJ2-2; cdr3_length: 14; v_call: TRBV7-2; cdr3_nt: TGTGCCAGCAGCTTAGGTCGGAACACCGGGGAGCTGTTTTTT; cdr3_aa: CASSLGRNTGELFF
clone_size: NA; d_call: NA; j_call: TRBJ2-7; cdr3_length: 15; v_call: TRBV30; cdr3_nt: TGTGCCTGGAGTGCAGGGGTGACAGGAATCTACGAGCAGTACTTC; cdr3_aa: CAWSAGVTGIYEQYF
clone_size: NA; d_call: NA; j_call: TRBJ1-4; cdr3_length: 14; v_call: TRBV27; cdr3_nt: TGTGCCAGCACCCTGACATGGACCTCCCCGGAATTGTTTTTT; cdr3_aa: CASTLTWTSPELFF
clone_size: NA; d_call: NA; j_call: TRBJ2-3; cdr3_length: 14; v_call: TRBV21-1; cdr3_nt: TGTGCCAGCAAAGACAGGGGGCGGTCAGATACGCAGTATTTT; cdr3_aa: CASKDRGRSDTQYF
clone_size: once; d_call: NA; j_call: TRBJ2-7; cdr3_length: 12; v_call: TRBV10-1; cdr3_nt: TGCGCCAGCAGTGAGCCGGGGAGGGAGCAGTACTTC; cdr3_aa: CASSEPGREQYF
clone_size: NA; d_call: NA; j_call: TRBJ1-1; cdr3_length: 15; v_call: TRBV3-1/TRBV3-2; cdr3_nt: TGTGCCAGCAGCCAAGCGGTTGCAGGGGTGACTGAAGCTTTCTTT; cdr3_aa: CASSQAVAGVTEAFF
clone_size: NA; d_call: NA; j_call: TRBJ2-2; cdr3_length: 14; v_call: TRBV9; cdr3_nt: TGTGCCAGCAGCGTAGACTCGAGCACCGGGGAGCTGTTTTTT; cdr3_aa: CASSVDSSTGELFF
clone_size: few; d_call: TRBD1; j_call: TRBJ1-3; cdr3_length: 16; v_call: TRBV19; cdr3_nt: TGTGCCAGTAGACCAGACAGGGCACACTCTGGAAACACCATATATTTT; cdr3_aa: CASRPDRAHSGNTIYF
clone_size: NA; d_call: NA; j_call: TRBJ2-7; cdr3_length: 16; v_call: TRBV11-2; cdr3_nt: TGTGCCAGCAGCACAGATCTAGCGTACCTTTCCTACGAGCAGTACTTC; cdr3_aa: CASSTDLAYLSYEQYF
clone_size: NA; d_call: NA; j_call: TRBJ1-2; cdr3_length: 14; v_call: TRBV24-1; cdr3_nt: TGTGCCACCAGTGATTTGAATACCATCTATGGCTACACCTTC; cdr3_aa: CATSDLNTIYGYTF
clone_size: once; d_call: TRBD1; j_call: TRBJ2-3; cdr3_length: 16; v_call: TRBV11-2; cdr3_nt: TGTGCCAGCAGCAGACGGCCGGGACAGCCTACAGATACGCAGTATTTT; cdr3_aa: CASSRRPGQPTDTQYF
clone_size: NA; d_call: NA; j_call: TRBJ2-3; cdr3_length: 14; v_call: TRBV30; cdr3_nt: TGTGCCTGGATAAGTAGACAGCAAGTCGATACGCAGTATTTT; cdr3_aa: CAWISRQQVDTQYF
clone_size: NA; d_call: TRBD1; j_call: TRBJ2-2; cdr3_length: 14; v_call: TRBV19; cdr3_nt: TGTGCCAGCTCGGGGACAGCGGCGGGCGGGGAGCTGTTTTTT; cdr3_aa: CASSGTAAGGELFF
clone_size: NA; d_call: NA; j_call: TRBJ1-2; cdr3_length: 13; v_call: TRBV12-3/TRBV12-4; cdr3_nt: TGTGCCAGCAGTTTAACAGGGCTGGGTGGCTACACCTTC; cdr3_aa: CASSLTGLGGYTF
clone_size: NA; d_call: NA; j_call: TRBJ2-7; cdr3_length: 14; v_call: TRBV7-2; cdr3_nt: TGTGCCAGCAGCTTAGGTGTCGGAGGGTATGAGCAGTACTTC; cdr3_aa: CASSLGVGGYEQYF
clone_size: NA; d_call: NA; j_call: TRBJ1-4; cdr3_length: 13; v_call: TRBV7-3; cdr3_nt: TGTGCCAGCAGCTTAGTCTCAGGGGAAAAACTGTTTTTT; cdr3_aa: CASSLVSGEKLFF
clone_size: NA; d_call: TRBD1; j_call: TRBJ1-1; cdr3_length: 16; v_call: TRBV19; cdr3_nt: TGTGCCAGTAGGGACAGGGGGAACGGTGGTGACACTGAAGCTTTCTTT; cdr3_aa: CASRDRGNGGDTEAFF
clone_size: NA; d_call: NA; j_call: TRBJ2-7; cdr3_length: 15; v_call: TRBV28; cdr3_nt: TGTGCCAGCAGTTTATTCAGGGGCCCCTCCTACGAGCAGTACTTC; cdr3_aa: CASSLFRGPSYEQYF
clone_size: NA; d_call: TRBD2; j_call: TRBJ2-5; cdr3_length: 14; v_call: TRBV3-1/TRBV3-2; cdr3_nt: TGTGCCAGCAGCCAAGACCTCGGGAGGGAGACCCAGTACTTC; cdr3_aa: CASSQDLGRETQYF
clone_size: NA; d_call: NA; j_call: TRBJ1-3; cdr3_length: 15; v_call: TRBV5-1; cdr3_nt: TGCGCCAGCAGCTTGGGGCCAGGGGCAGGAAACACCATATATTTT; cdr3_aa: CASSLGPGAGNTIYF
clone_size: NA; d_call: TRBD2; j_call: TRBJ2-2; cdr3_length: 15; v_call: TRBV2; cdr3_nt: TGTGCCAGCAGTGGACTAGCGGTTAACACCGGGGAGCTGTTTTTT; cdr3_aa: CASSGLAVNTGELFF
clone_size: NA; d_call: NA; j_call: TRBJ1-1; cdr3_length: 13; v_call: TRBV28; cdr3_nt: TGTGCCAGCAGTTTTGTCCCGGCCACTGAAGCTTTCTTT; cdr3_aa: CASSFVPATEAFF
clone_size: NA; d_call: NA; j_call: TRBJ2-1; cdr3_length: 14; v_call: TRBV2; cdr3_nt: TGTGCCAGCAAACAGCTGACCTCCTACAATGAGCAGTTCTTC; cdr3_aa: CASKQLTSYNEQFF
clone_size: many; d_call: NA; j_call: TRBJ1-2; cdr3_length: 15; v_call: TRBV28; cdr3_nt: TGTGCCAGCAGTACTCCTCGGGGAAGTAACTATGGCTACACCTTC; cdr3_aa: CASSTPRGSNYGYTF
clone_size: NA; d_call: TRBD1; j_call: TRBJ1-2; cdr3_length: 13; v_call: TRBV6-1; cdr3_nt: TGTGCCAGCATGGACAGGGGTTTGAATGGCTACACCTTC; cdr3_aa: CASMDRGLNGYTF
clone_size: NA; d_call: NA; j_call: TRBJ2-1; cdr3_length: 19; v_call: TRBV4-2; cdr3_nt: TGTGCCAGCAGCCAAGATTTATCGGATGGCGTCTTAGTCTACAATGAGCAGTTCTTC; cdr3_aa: CASSQDLSDGVLVYNEQFF
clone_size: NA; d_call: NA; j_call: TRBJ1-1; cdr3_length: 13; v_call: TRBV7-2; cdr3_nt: TGTGCCAGCAGCTTAGGATGGGTAACTGAAGCTTTCTTT; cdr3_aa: CASSLGWVTEAFF
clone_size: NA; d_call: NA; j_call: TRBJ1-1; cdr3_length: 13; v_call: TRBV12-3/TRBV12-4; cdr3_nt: TGTGCCAGCATAAGGGGGGCGCACACTGAAGCTTTCTTT; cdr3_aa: CASIRGAHTEAFF
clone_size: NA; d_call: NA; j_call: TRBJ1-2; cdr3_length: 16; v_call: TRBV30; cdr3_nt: TGTGCCTGGAGTCAGAAACGCAAAGGGCTTAACTATGGCTACACCTTC; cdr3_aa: CAWSQKRKGLNYGYTF
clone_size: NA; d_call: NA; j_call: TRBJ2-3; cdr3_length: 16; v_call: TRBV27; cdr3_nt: TGTGCCAGCAGTTTAGCCCTGGGGGTCGGCACAGATACGCAGTATTTT; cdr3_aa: CASSLALGVGTDTQYF
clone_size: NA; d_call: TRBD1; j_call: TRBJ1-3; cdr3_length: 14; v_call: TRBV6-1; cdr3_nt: TGTGCCAGCAGAGACAGGGGGCATGGAAACACCATATATTTT; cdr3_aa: CASRDRGHGNTIYF
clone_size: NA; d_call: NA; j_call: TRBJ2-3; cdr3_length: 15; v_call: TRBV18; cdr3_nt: TGTGCCAGCTCGGGGAGGAACGTGGGCACAGATACGCAGTATTTT; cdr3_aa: CASSGRNVGTDTQYF
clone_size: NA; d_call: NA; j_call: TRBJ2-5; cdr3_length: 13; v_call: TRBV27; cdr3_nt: TGTGCCAGCAGTTTAGCGGTTTGGGAGACCCAGTACTTC; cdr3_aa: CASSLAVWETQYF
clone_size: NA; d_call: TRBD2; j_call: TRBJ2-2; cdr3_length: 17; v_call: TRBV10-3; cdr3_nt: TGTGCCATCAGTGACCCCGGGACTAGCGGCGGAGCCGGGGAGCTGTTTTTT; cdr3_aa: CAISDPGTSGGAGELFF
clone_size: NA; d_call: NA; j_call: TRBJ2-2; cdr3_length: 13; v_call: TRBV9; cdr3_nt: TGTGCCAGCACCCTGGGAGACACCGGGGAGCTGTTTTTT; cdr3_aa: CASTLGDTGELFF
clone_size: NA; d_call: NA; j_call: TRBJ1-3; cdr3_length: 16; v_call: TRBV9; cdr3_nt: TGTGCCAGCAGCGTAGATGACGGGACTTCTGGAAACACCATATATTTT; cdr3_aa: CASSVDDGTSGNTIYF
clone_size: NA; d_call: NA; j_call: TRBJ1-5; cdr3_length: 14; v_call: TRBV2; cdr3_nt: TGTGCCAGCAGTACACAGGGTCTCAATCAGCCCCAGCATTTT; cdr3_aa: CASSTQGLNQPQHF
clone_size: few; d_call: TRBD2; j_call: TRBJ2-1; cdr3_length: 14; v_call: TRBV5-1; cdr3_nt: TGCGCCAGCAAGGGAGCGGGAGAGAACAATGAGCAGTTCTTC; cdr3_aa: CASKGAGENNEQFF
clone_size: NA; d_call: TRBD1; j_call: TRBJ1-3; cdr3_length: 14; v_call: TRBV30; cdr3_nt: TGTGCCTGGAGTCTAACAGGGGGACGAAACACCATATATTTT; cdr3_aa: CAWSLTGGRNTIYF
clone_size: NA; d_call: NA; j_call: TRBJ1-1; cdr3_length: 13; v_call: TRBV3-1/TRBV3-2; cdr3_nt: TGTGCCAGCAGCCAAACCCACGGGTCTGAAGCTTTCTTT; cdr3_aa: CASSQTHGSEAFF
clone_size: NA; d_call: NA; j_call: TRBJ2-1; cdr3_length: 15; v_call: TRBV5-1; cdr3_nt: TGCGCCAGCAGGCCCGGGCAGGGTGAGAACAATGAGCAGTTCTTC; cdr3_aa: CASRPGQGENNEQFF
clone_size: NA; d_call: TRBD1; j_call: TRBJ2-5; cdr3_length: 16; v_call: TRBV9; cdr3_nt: TGTGCCAGCAGCGTAGGCAGCAGGGGGAACCAAGAGACCCAGTACTTC; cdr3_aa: CASSVGSRGNQETQYF